This T cell receptor beta chain stems from a study of T cell changes during pregnancy in multiple sclerosis. This clone was seen just once. Repertoires were generated with immunoSEQ multiplex PCR, while TCRdb's copy carries only in-frame clones and drops some. The data hold more than 50,000 clones, with approximately 91% observed a single time. The clonotype originates from a female donor in good health, enrolled as a control in a pregnancy study. The starting material was peripheral blood, obtained after pregnancy.

CDR3 sequence reads: CASSEGRVGEQYF. In DNA form, the CDR3 reads TGTGCCAGCAGTGAGGGCAGGGTTGGTGAGCAGTACTTC. The V gene is TRBV2, the J gene TRBJ2-7, with D possibly being TRBD1 (5 bases). The V end lost 3 bases, the J end lost 7 bases, and 13 bases lay between the germline ends. CDR1 and CDR2 from the germline V gene are SNHLY and FYNNEI. CDR3 size: 13 residues.